This TCR beta chain stems from a study of blood T cell repertoires in COVID-19. Study summary: Sources were T cells, B-cell-depleted T cells, or PBMCs; the material itself was cDNA or gDNA.

V was shortened by 0 bases and J by 10 bases, with 15 bases between the two germline ends. The CDR3 runs 15 residues. The germline CDR1 and CDR2 sequences are SGHDN and FVKESK. Original processing notes: The authors estimated nucleated cell counts from reference gene primer amplification. Method: immunoSEQ multiplex PCR; TCRdb's copy keeps in-frame clones and lacks some. That table supplies the V and J calls and clone size; D and trimming were determined from the DNA. The data hold a few hundred thousand clones, with around 90% observed a single time. The chain uses TRBV14 and TRBJ1-4; D perhaps matches TRBD1 (6 bases). Material for sequencing was PBMCs or T cells enriched from blood (not recorded which). The receptor was derived from a young woman who had recovered from COVID-19. CDR3 loop: CASSQDSRGWGKLFF. CDR3 bases: TGTGCCAGCAGCCAAGATTCCAGGGGATGGGGAAAACTGTTTTTT.